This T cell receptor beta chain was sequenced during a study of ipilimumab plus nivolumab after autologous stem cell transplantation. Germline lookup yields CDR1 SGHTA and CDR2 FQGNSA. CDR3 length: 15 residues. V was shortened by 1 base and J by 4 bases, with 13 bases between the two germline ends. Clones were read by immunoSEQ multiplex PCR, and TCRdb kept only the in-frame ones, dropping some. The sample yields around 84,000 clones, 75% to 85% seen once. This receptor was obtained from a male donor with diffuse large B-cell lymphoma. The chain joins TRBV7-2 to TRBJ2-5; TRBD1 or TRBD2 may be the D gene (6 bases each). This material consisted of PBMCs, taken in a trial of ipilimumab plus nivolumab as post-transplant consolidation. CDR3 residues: CASSLGGGGGETQYF. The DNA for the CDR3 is TGTGCCAGCAGCTTAGGAGGTGGAGGGGGAGAGACCCAGTACTTC.